This T cell receptor beta chain was found in a study of blood T cells in healthy people across ages. The CDR3 extends over 14 amino acids. Together with a sample-barcoded 5' primer, a J-beta primer mix was included in a second PCR lasting about 6 to 11 cycles. Each CDR3 protein gets one entry after TCRdb re-called the 5' RACE reads with MiXCR. The sample records 1.5 million to 1.8 million distinct CDR3 sequences, less than 45% being singletons. Sequenced sample: blood. The rearrangement links TRBV21-1 to TRBJ1-2; the DNA was not compared with TRBD1, the D call given in the table. TRBV21-1 is recorded as a pseudogene. The TCR sequence derives from a woman younger than 35 in good health. The CDR3 reads CASSLRRESYGYTF. In DNA form, the CDR3 reads TGTGCCAGCAGCTTACGCAGGGAATCCTATGGCTACACCTTC.